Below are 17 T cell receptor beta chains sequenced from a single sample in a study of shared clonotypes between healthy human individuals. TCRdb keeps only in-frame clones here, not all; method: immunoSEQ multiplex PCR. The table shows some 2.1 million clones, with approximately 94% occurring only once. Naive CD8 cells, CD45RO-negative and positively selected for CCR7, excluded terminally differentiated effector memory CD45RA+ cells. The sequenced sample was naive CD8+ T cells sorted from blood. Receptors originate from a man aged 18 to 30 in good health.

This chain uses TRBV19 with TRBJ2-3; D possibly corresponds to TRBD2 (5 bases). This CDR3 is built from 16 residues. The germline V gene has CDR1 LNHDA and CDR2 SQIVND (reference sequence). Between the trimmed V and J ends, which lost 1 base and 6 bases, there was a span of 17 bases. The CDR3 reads CASSIAEDGDGDTQYF. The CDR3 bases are TGTGCCAGTAGTATAGCTGAGGACGGGGATGGGGATACGCAGTATTTT.

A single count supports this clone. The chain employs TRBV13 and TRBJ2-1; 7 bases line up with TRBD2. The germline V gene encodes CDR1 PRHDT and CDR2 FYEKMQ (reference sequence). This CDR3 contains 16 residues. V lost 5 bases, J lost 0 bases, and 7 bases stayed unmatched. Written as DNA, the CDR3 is TGTGCCAGCAGCCATCTTAGGACTAGCTCCTACAATGAGCAGTTCTTC. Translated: CASSHLRTSSYNEQFF.

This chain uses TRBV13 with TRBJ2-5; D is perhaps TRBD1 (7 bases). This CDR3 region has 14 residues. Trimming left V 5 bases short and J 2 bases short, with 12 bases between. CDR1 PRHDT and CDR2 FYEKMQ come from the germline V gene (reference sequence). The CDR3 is CASSKGGQQETQYF. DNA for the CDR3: TGTGCCAGCAGCAAGGGGGGACAGCAAGAGACCCAGTACTTC.

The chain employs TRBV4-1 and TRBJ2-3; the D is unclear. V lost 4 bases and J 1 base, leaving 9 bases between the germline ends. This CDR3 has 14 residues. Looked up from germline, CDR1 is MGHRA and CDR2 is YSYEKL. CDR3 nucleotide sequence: TGCGCCAGCAGCCTTCGTTTCCGCACAGATACGCAGTATTTT. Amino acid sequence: CASSLRFRTDTQYF.

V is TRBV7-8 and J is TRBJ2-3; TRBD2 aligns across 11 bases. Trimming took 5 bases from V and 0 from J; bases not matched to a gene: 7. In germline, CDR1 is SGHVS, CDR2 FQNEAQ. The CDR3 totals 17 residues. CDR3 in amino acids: CASSPVASGRSTDTQYF. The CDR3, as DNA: TGTGCCAGCAGCCCGGTGGCTAGCGGGAGGAGCACAGATACGCAGTATTTT.

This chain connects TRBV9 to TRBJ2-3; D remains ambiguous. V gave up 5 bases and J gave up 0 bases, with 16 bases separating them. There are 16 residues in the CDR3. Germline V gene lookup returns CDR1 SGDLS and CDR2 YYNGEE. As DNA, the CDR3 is TGTGCCAGCAGTTCCAACACCGGTCCCAGCACAGATACGCAGTATTTT. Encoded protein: CASSSNTGPSTDTQYF.

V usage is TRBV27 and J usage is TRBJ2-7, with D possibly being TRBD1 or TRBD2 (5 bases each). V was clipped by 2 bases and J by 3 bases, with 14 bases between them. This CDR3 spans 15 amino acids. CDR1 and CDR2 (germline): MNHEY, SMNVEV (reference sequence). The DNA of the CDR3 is TGTGCCAGCAGTTTAGCATCTGGGACCAGCTACGAGCAGTACTTC. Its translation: CASSLASGTSYEQYF.

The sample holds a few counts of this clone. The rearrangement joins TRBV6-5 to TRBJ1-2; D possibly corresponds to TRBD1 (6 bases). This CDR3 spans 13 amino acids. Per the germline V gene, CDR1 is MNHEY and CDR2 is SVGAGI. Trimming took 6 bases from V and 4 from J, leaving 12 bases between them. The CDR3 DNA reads TGTGCCAGCAGCCAGACAGGTTCCTATGGCTACACCTTC. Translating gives CASSQTGSYGYTF.

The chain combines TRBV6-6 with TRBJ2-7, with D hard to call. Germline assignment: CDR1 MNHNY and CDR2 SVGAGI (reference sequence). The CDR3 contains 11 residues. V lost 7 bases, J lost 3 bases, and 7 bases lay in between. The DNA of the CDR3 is TGTGCCAGCACCGTAGGCTACGAGCAGTACTTC. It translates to CASTVGYEQYF.

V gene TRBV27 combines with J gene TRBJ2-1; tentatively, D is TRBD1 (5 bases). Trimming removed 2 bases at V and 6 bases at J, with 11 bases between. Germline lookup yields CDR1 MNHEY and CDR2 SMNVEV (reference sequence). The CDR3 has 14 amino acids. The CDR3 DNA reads TGTGCCAGCAGTTTAACTACAGGAGCCAATGAGCAGTTCTTC. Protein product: CASSLTTGANEQFF.

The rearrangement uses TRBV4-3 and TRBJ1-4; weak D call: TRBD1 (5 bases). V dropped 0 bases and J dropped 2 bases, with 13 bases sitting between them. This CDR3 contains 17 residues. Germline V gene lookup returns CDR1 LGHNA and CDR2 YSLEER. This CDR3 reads CASSQEWGRVTNEKLFF. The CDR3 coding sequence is TGCGCCAGCAGCCAAGAATGGGGGAGGGTGACTAATGAAAAACTGTTTTTT.

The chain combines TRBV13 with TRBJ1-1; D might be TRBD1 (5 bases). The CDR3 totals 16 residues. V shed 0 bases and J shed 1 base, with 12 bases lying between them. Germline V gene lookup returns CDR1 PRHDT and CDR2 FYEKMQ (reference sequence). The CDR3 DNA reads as TGTGCCAGCAGCTTAGGCCCGAGGGGAGCGAACACTGAAGCTTTCTTT. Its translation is CASSLGPRGANTEAFF.

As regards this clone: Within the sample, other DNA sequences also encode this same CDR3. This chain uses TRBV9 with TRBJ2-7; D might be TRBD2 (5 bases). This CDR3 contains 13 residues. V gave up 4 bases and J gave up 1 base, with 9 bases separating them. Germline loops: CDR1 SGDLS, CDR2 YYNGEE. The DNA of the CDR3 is TGTGCCAGCAGCCGGGGTGGGTCCTACGAGCAGTACTTC. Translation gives CASSRGGSYEQYF.

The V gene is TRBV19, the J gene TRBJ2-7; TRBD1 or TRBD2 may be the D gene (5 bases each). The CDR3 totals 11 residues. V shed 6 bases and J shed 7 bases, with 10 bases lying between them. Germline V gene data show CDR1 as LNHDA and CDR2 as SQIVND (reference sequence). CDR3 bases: TGTGCCAGTAGGATGGGGGTTGAGCAGTACTTC. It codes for CASRMGVEQYF. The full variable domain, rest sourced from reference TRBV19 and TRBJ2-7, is DGGITQSPKYLFRKEGQNVTLSCEQNLNHDAMYWYRQDPGQGLRLIYYSQIVNDFQKGDIAEGYSVSREKKESFPLTVTSAQKNPTAFYLCASRMGVEQYFGPGTRLTVT.

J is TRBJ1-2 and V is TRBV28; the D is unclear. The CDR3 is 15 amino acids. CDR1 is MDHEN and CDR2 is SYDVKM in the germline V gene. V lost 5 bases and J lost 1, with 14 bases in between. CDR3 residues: CASSTSEENNYGYTF. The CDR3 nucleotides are TGTGCCAGCAGTACCAGCGAGGAGAATAACTATGGCTACACCTTC.

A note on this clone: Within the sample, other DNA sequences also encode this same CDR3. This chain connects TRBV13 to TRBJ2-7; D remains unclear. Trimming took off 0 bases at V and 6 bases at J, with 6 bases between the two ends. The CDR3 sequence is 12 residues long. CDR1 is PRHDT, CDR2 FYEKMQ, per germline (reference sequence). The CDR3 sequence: CASSLGSGEQYF. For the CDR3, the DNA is TGTGCCAGCAGCTTAGGCTCTGGCGAGCAGTACTTC.

This CDR3 reads CASSSGLAGVVDTQYF. The DNA for the CDR3 is TGTGCCAGCAGCTCGGGACTAGCGGGAGTTGTAGATACGCAGTATTTT. The chain uses TRBV7-8 and TRBJ2-3, with 14 nucleotides matching TRBD2. The CDR3 runs to 16 residues. Germline values: CDR1 SGHVS, CDR2 FQNEAQ. Losses at the gene ends were 4 bases for V and 5 bases for J; bases not matched to a gene: 5.